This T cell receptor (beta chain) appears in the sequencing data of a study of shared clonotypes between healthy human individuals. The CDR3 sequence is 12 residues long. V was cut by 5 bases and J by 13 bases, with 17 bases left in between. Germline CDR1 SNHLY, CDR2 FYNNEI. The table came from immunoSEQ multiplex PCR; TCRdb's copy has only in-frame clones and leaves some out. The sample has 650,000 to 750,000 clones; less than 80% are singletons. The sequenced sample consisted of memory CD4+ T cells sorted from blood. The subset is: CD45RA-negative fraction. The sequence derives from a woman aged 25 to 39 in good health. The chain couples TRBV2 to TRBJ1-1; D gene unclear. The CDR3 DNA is TGTGCCAGCAGTCTCCACCCGGGTTCCGGTTTCTTT. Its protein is CASSLHPGSGFF.